These 15 T cell receptor beta chains share one sample of origin, sequenced in a study of cytomegalovirus exposure and HLA in healthy donors. The primer mix had 60 Vbeta and 13 Jbeta primers. Produced via immunoSEQ multiplex PCR; TCRdb's table is partial and in-frame only. The profile shows about 100,000 clones, approximately 75% of them singletons. Sequenced sample: PBMCs. The receptors come from a woman aged 40 to 55 in good health and CMV-seronegative.

This rearrangement joins TRBV15 to TRBJ2-2, with 8 bases fitting TRBD2. The trim removed 0 bases at V and 5 bases at J, leaving 8 bases unmatched. This CDR3 comprises 17 residues. CDR1 and CDR2 from the germline V gene are LNHNV and YYDKDF (reference sequence). The chain's CDR3 is CATSRDANSGATGELFF. The CDR3 DNA is TGTGCCACCAGCAGAGATGCGAATAGCGGGGCTACCGGGGAGCTGTTTTTT.

CDR3 loop: CASSDSGWNQPQHF. In nucleotides, the CDR3 is TGTGCCAGCAGTGATTCAGGATGGAATCAGCCCCAGCATTTT. The rearrangement links TRBV6-1 to TRBJ1-5, with D hard to call. The ends were cut back, 3 bases at V and 4 bases at J, with 10 bases in the middle. Germline CDR1 is MNHNS and CDR2 is SASEGT. The CDR3 contains 14 residues.

This clone was seen only once. The J gene is TRBJ2-1, the V gene TRBV6-5, with a possible D match to TRBD2 (5 bases). Germline CDR1 is MNHEY and CDR2 is SVGAGI. CDR3 size: 16 residues. Between the trimmed V and J ends, which lost 2 bases and 2 bases, there was a span of 13 bases. The CDR3, as DNA: TGTGCCAGCAGTTACCGGCCCTACGGGACCTACAATGAGCAGTTCTTC. This translates into CASSYRPYGTYNEQFF.

The chain recombines TRBV29-1 with TRBJ1-1, with D perhaps TRBD1 (5 bases). The CDR3 is made up of 13 amino acids. With 8 bases removed from V and 1 base from J, the gap between germline ends came to 14 bases. Germline CDR1 SQVTM, CDR2 ANQGSEA. The CDR3 bases are TGCAGCCTCTTTGTGCAGGGGAACACTGAAGCTTTCTTT. Its protein is CSLFVQGNTEAFF.

This clone was seen a handful of times. The chain recombines TRBV7-3 with TRBJ2-1, with a tentative D call TRBD2 (7 bases). CDR1 SGHTA and CDR2 FQGTGA come from the germline V gene. With 2 bases removed from V and 4 bases from J, the gap between germline ends came to 15 bases. CDR3 length equals 16 residues. Here the CDR3 DNA reads TGTGCCAGCAGCTTAGGTGGGGAGGGGGGTTACAATGAGCAGTTCTTC. The encoded protein is CASSLGGEGGYNEQFF.

This clone was detected only once. The V and J genes are TRBV28 and TRBJ1-4; the D gene is possibly TRBD1 (5 bases). The germline V and J ends were trimmed by 1 base and 8 bases, with 11 bases remaining between them. Germline lookup yields CDR1 MDHEN and CDR2 SYDVKM. This CDR3 has 14 amino acids. CDR3 sequence (DNA): TGTGCCAGCAGTTTATTGGCAGGGCGAGAAAAACTGTTTTTT. It yields the protein CASSLLAGREKLFF.

This chain uses TRBV7-6 with TRBJ2-2; 11 bases map to TRBD2. V lost 5 bases and J lost 3; bases outside the gene matches: 5. Germline lookup yields CDR1 SGHVS and CDR2 FNYEAQ. There are 16 residues in the CDR3. This CDR3 reads CASSPTSGGDTGELFF. CDR3 sequence (DNA): TGTGCCAGCAGCCCCACTAGCGGGGGTGACACCGGGGAGCTGTTTTTT.

The genes are TRBV5-6 and TRBJ1-2; TRBD1 agrees at 8 bases. Germline V gives CDR1 SGHDT, CDR2 YYEEEE. V lost 4 bases, J lost 4 bases, and 3 bases stayed unmatched. The CDR3 is 13 residues long. The CDR3 loop is CASSGQGPYGYTF. CDR3 coding DNA: TGTGCCAGCAGCGGACAGGGTCCCTATGGCTACACCTTC.

The J gene is TRBJ2-2, the V gene TRBV5-1, with unresolved D. Germline V lookup: CDR1 SGHRS, CDR2 YFSETQ. With 0 bases removed from V and 5 bases from J, the gap between germline ends came to 8 bases. This CDR3 spans 14 amino acids. This CDR3 is CASSLASETGELFF. The CDR3 nucleotides read TGCGCCAGCAGCTTGGCATCGGAGACCGGGGAGCTGTTTTTT.

V and J are TRBV7-8 and TRBJ2-1; D remains unclear. This CDR3 has 15 amino acids. Germline CDR1 and CDR2: SGHVS and FQNEAQ. V was clipped by 5 bases and J by 5 bases, with 16 bases between them. The DNA of the CDR3 is TGTGCCAGCAGCACCCGGGTTAGCATGAACAATGAGCAGTTCTTC. Its translation: CASSTRVSMNNEQFF.

CDR3 bases: TGTGCCAGCAGTGCAGGGACTAGACCCGCCGGGGAGACCCAGTACTTC. This encodes CASSAGTRPAGETQYF. This sequence joins TRBV27 and TRBJ2-5; 8 bases match TRBD2. Trimming at V came to 5 bases and at J to 5 bases, leaving 13 bases not matched to a gene. The CDR3 covers 16 residues. Germline-derived CDR1 and CDR2 are MNHEY and SMNVEV (reference sequence).

This clone came up a few times. V and J are TRBV28 and TRBJ2-1; TRBD2 matches 7 bases. This CDR3 spans 15 amino acids. Germline CDR1 reads MDHEN; CDR2 reads SYDVKM. The J segment lost 1 base and the V segment lost 4 bases, leaving 4 bases of the junction unmatched. CDR3 DNA sequence: TGTGCCAGCAGTTCCGGGGGGAGTTCCTACAATGAGCAGTTCTTC. Protein product: CASSSGGSSYNEQFF.

The rearrangement uses TRBV5-4 and TRBJ2-2, with 9 bases identical to TRBD2. CDR1 is SGHNT, CDR2 YYREEE, per germline (reference sequence). The CDR3 runs 17 residues. The J segment lost 5 bases and the V segment lost 2 bases, leaving 10 bases of the junction unmatched. The chain's CDR3 is CASSLSGTSKGTGELFF. The DNA of the CDR3 is TGTGCCAGCAGCTTATCCGGGACTAGCAAAGGAACCGGGGAGCTGTTTTTT.

The chain carries TRBV5-1 and TRBJ1-6; D ambiguous. V was pared by 2 bases and J by 5 bases, with 5 bases between. Germline CDR1 reads SGHRS; CDR2 reads YFSETQ. This CDR3 contains 13 residues. The CDR3, as DNA: TGCGCCAGCAGCTTAGACAATAATTCACCCCTCCACTTT. As protein: CASSLDNNSPLHF.

V gene TRBV2 combines with J gene TRBJ1-1; TRBD1 matches 7 bases. CDR3 length: 15 residues. V lost 7 bases, J lost 4 bases, and 12 bases stayed unmatched. CDR1 is SNHLY, CDR2 FYNNEI, per germline. CDR3 in amino acids: CASTPAGTAFTEAFF. As DNA, the CDR3 is TGTGCCAGCACCCCTGCCGGGACAGCTTTCACTGAAGCTTTCTTT.